The 14 T cell receptor beta chains given below trace back to one sample, sequenced in a study of blood T cell repertoires in COVID-19. This table comes from immunoSEQ multiplex PCR, and its TCRdb copy is limited to in-frame clones, with some not included. Here the sample spans under 130,000 clones, about 75% being singletons. Material for sequencing was peripheral blood. These receptors came from a woman in her sixties or seventies with acute or convalescent COVID-19.

This clone was seen once. The J gene is TRBJ2-5, the V gene TRBV10-3; TRBD1 is a possible D gene (6 bases). CDR1 is ENHRY and CDR2 is SYGVKD in the germline V gene. This CDR3 has 14 residues. V was cut by 10 bases and J by 0 bases, with 15 bases left in between. The CDR3 coding sequence is TGTGCCACGGCCCTTAGGGGGAACCAAGAGACCCAGTACTTC. Translation gives CATALRGNQETQYF.

This chain uses TRBV7-9 with TRBJ1-1; no firm D call. V was clipped by 7 bases and J by 0 bases, with 21 bases between them. The CDR3 is made up of 17 amino acids. CDR1 and CDR2 from the germline V gene are SEHNR and FQNEAQ (reference sequence). The DNA of the CDR3 is TGTGCCAGCAAGGAGATTGGGTCGCCTTGGATGAACACTGAAGCTTTCTTT. It translates to CASKEIGSPWMNTEAFF.

The table lists this clone with many counts. The V call is TRBV28, the J call TRBJ1-2, with TRBD1 matching over 11 bases. Trimming removed 6 bases from V and 4 bases from J; junction bases left unmatched: 16. This CDR3 spans 18 amino acids. Germline lookup yields CDR1 MDHEN and CDR2 SYDVKM. The CDR3 loop reads CASRSTGTGGGGSYGYTF. The CDR3 DNA is TGTGCCAGCAGATCAACCGGGACAGGGGGTGGAGGTAGCTATGGCTACACCTTC.

This rearrangement joins TRBV27 to TRBJ1-6; D is possibly TRBD1 (6 bases). This CDR3 is built from 18 residues. V lost 7 bases, J lost 0 bases, and 19 bases lay in between. The germline V gene encodes CDR1 MNHEY and CDR2 SMNVEV (reference sequence). The CDR3 sequence: CASTSGQGGSSYNSPLHF. CDR3 nucleotides: TGTGCCAGCACCAGCGGTCAAGGGGGAAGCTCCTATAATTCACCCCTCCACTTT.

J is TRBJ1-1 and V is TRBV30; 7 bases match TRBD1. Germline V lookup: CDR1 GTSNPN, CDR2 SVGIG (reference sequence). This CDR3 is built from 13 residues. Trimming cost V 8 bases and J 0 bases; bases outside gene matches: 6. CDR3 region: CAREGQMNTEAFF. CDR3 in DNA: TGTGCCAGAGAGGGACAGATGAACACTGAAGCTTTCTTT.

This sequence joins TRBV6-6 and TRBJ2-1; 12 bases match TRBD2. The CDR3 sequence is 18 residues long. Germline-derived CDR1 and CDR2 are MNHNY and SVGAGI (reference sequence). V lost 5 bases and J lost 5; bases outside the gene matches: 13. CDR3 sequence (DNA): TGTGCCAGCAGTCGCGGGACTAGCGGGTCCCGTCGGAACAATGAGCAGTTCTTC. Translation: CASSRGTSGSRRNNEQFF.

Only one count was recorded for this clone. The chain employs TRBV4-1 and TRBJ1-4, with D possibly being TRBD1 (6 bases). Germline values: CDR1 MGHRA, CDR2 YSYEKL. Trimming stripped 0 bases from V and 13 bases from J, with 15 bases between. This CDR3 has 14 residues. CDR3 protein: CASSQESQGNGLFF. CDR3 coding DNA: TGCGCCAGCAGCCAAGAGTCTCAGGGGAACGGACTGTTTTTT.

This chain uses TRBV27 with TRBJ1-6; TRBD1 is a possible D gene (6 bases). V was cut by 5 bases and J by 7 bases, with 15 bases left in between. CDR3 length: 15 residues. The germline gives CDR1 MNHEY, CDR2 SMNVEV (reference sequence). CDR3 nucleotide sequence: TGTGCCAGCAGTCGAAACAGGGAGGGGAATTCACCCCTCCACTTT. This translates into CASSRNREGNSPLHF.

This clone is medium-sized by share. This chain links TRBV2 with TRBJ2-2; TRBD1 might be the D (6 bases). CDR3 size: 15 residues. V dropped 4 bases and J dropped 1 base, with 10 bases sitting between them. Germline V gives CDR1 SNHLY, CDR2 FYNNEI. The CDR3 protein is CASSGQGRNTGELFF. CDR3 coding DNA: TGTGCCAGCAGTGGGCAGGGGCGGAACACCGGGGAGCTGTTTTTT.

V is TRBV3-1 (or the pseudogene TRBV3-2) and J is TRBJ2-2; unclear D gene. The germline CDR1 and CDR2 sequences are LGHDT and YNNKEL (reference sequence). The CDR3 spans 16 residues. V dropped 2 bases and J dropped 0 bases, with 10 bases sitting between them. The DNA for the CDR3 is TGTGCCAGCAGCCAACTTAGACACGCGAACACCGGGGAGCTGTTTTTT. As protein: CASSQLRHANTGELFF.

The CDR3 spells CASRNRENEQFF. CDR3 DNA sequence: TGTGCCAGCAGAAACAGGGAAAATGAGCAGTTCTTC. This chain connects TRBV28 to TRBJ2-1; a possible D gene is TRBD1 (6 bases). Germline lookup yields CDR1 MDHEN and CDR2 SYDVKM. V lost 6 bases and J lost 7, with 10 bases in between. This CDR3 contains 12 residues.

The DNA for the CDR3 is TGCGCCAGCTCACGGGAACAGCCCAAAACTGAAGCTTTCTTT. Protein sequence: CASSREQPKTEAFF. The rearrangement uses TRBV5-1 and TRBJ1-1; unclear D gene. The CDR3 spans 14 residues. V lost 7 bases and J 5 bases, leaving 18 bases between the germline ends. Germline-derived CDR1 and CDR2 are SGHRS and YFSETQ.

This chain links TRBV19 with TRBJ1-2; no reliable D call. The CDR3 covers 15 residues. From germline, CDR1 is LNHDA and CDR2 SQIVND (reference sequence). The V end lost 8 bases, the J end lost 3 bases, and 19 bases lay between the germline ends. The CDR3 sequence: CASLGRLPSDYGYTF. CDR3 sequence (DNA): TGTGCCAGTTTGGGCCGTTTACCTTCAGACTATGGCTACACCTTC.

This rearrangement joins TRBV16 to TRBJ1-5, with D possibly TRBD1 on 5 matching bases. V was trimmed by 0 bases and J by 8 bases, leaving 11 bases between them. Germline values: CDR1 KGHSY, CDR2 FQNENV. The CDR3 consists of 14 residues. The CDR3 sequence: CASSQSRGAEPQHF. In nucleotides, the CDR3 is TGTGCCAGCAGCCAATCAAGGGGCGCGGAGCCCCAGCATTTT. Complete variable domain (other parts from reference TRBV16 and TRBJ1-5): GEEVAQTPKHLVRGEGQKAKLYCAPIKGHSYVFWYQQVLKNEFKFLISFQNENVFDETGMPKERFSAKCLPNSPCSLEIQATKLEDSAVYFCASSQSRGAEPQHFGDGTRLSIL.